The clone carrying this T cell receptor (beta chain) was counted between two and nine times. The identical CDR3 is also encoded by other nucleotide sequences in the sample. The entry originates in a study of blood T cell repertoires in COVID-19. Study as a whole: Both acute and convalescent COVID-19 samples were obtained from the United States, Italy and Spain. Sample material is recorded as cDNA or gDNA derived from T cells, B-cell-depleted T cells, or PBMCs.

The CDR3 length is 12 residues. Trimming left V 6 bases short and J 1 base short, with 7 bases between. The germline CDR1 and CDR2 sequences are MNHEY and SVGEGT. Per the study methods: Estimates of nucleated cell counts were drawn from the amplification of reference gene primers. TCRdb's table, derived via immunoSEQ multiplex PCR, lists solely in-frame clones and lacks some. The DNA gave D and trimming, while V, J and clone size come from that table. The repertoire includes over 5,500 clones, roughly four fifths of them detected once, and roughly 16% sits in the top ten. V gene TRBV6-2 or TRBV6-3 combines with J gene TRBJ2-7; D might be TRBD1 (6 bases). This TCR came from a man aged 55-75 years with acute or convalescent COVID-19. What was sequenced was peripheral blood. This CDR3 reads CASSGQSYEQYF. CDR3 nucleotide sequence: TGTGCCAGCAGCGGACAGTCCTACGAGCAGTACTTC.